This T cell receptor beta chain was found in a study of spatial heterogeneity in lung cancer. TCRdb reanalysed the 5' RACE reads using MiXCR and keeps one entry per CDR3 protein. The sample shows 10,000 or so distinct CDR3 sequences, 12% of them seen only once. Germline values: CDR1 MGHRA, CDR2 YSYEKL. V shed 0 bases and J shed 14 bases, with 14 bases lying between them. The CDR3 covers 13 residues. This clonotype was recorded many times. Its specificity is not known. Being off target in a library aimed at alpha chains, this beta chain has a size of little meaning. General study points: One measure, the expanded intratumoral alpha and beta TCR count, tracked tumor mutation counts.

This sample's time point: sample taken at primary tumor resection. The sequence was obtained from a male donor with early-stage non-small cell lung cancer. The sample was lung tumor tissue, taken at surgery. The V gene is TRBV4-1, the J gene TRBJ2-1; maybe TRBD1 (6 bases). CDR3 sequence (DNA): TGCGCCAGCAGCCAAGAACCTAGCAGGGGCGAGTTCTTC. This translates into CASSQEPSRGEFF.